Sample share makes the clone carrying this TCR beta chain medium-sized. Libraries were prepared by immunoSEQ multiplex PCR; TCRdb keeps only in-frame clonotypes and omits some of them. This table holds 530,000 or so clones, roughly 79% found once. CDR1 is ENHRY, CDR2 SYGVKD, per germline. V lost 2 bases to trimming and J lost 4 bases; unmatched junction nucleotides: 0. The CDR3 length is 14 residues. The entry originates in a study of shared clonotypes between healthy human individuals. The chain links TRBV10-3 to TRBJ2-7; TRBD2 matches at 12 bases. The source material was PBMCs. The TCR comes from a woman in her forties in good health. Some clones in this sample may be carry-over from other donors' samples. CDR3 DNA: TGTGCCATCAGTGAGACTAGCGGGAGGTACGAGCAGTACTTC. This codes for CAISETSGRYEQYF.